This T cell receptor (beta chain) was recorded in a study of T cell changes during pregnancy in multiple sclerosis. Profiling relied on immunoSEQ multiplex PCR, and the TCRdb table lists in-frame clones only, not all of them. The sample includes 45,000 to 55,000 clones, around 90% seen only once; the top ten take roughly 0.61%. Trimming removed 4 bases from V and 5 bases from J, with 12 bases in between. Germline values: CDR1 SGHDT, CDR2 YYEEEE. The CDR3 contains 13 residues. V usage is TRBV5-6 and J usage is TRBJ2-5, with a weak D call TRBD1 (5 bases). The TCR was taken from a female donor in good health, enrolled as a control in a pregnancy study. The source was CD4+ T cells from peripheral blood mononuclear cells, collected after pregnancy. The CDR3 sequence: CASSGRDPETQYF. The CDR3 coding sequence is TGTGCCAGCAGCGGCAGGGATCCGGAGACCCAGTACTTC.